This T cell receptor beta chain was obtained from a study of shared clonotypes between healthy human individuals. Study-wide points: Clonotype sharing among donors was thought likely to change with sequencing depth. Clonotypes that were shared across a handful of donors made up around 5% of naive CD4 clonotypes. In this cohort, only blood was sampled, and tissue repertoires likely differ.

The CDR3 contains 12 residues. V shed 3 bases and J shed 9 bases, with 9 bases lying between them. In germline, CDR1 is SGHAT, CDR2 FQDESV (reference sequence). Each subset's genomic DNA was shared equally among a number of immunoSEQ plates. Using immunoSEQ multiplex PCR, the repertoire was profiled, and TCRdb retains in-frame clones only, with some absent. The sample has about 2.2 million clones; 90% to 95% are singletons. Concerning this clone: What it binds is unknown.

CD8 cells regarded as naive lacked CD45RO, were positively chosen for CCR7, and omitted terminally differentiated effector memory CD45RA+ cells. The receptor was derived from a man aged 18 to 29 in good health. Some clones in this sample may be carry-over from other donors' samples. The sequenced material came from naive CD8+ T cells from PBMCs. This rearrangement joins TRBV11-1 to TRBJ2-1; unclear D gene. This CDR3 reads CASSFSTAEQFF. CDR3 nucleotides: TGTGCCAGCAGCTTTAGCACCGCTGAGCAGTTCTTC.